This entry is about one TCR beta chain. Its antigen is currently unknown. This entry is derived from a study of cytomegalovirus exposure and HLA in healthy donors. Study details: Within an early data release were 85 million or so unique TCRs drawn from HLA-typed donors. Whole-study findings and limits: Previously analyzed data showed that most TCR beta V segments were productive at a frequency of about 90% or about 30%. A later analysis showed TCR association rates differing by HLA locus, peaking at DRB1 and lowest at HLA-C.

Germline V gene lookup returns CDR1 PRHDT and CDR2 FYEKMQ (reference sequence). The V gene lost 2 bases and the J gene lost 8 bases, with 10 bases spanning the gap. CDR3 length equals 14 residues. PCR primers comprised 60 Vbeta and 13 Jbeta primers. Repertoires were generated with immunoSEQ multiplex PCR, while TCRdb's copy carries only in-frame clones and drops some. The table lists 120,000 or so clones, 80% of them singletons. The chain carries TRBV13 and TRBJ1-6; TRBD1 might be the D (5 bases). Sample: PBMCs. The source of this sequence is a man aged 45 to 65 in good health and CMV-seronegative. DNA for the CDR3: TGTGCCAGCAGCTTAACAGAAGGGGATTCACCCCTCCACTTT. This translates into CASSLTEGDSPLHF.